This T cell receptor (beta chain) was captured by sequencing in a study of cytomegalovirus exposure and HLA in healthy donors (dated by TCRdb to about 2017). In the study overall: An earlier analysis of several hundred of the donors reported 250 to 300 Gb of sequence data and some 100 million unique TCR beta sequences from 150 million to 200 million T cells. Alongside the repertoire data, information on donor age, sex, ethnicity and CMV serostatus was compiled. Every repertoire in the discovery cohort had been generated on one and the same sequencing platform. A later analysis re-analyzed previously published TCR beta repertoires from about 730 donors and added high-resolution HLA genotyping to study TCR occurrence patterns. HLA typing covered class I and class II loci at four-digit resolution. Of the roughly 410 genotyped donors, 75% to 85% were placed in the genetic ancestry cluster associated with self-reported Caucasian donors. Rather than using new phenotypic data, the later analysis identified candidate immune exposures from TCR beta sequences and from how often those sequences occurred across donors. An earlier analysis of about 620 of the donors applied high-throughput TCR beta sequencing to assess whether each TCR beta V gene segment acted as functional or pseudogenic. The study aimed to test whether signatures of past pathogen exposure could be identified by cataloging public T cell receptors. Along with the roughly 610-subject first cohort, a separate validation cohort of over a hundred different subjects was used. On average, roughly 240,000 unique TCR beta nucleotide sequences were sequenced per donor among several hundred genotyped donors of the cohort, with approximately 18% of those sequences being non-productive. A later genetic analysis used genome-wide SNP genotypes for 398 of the 666 donors, treating that subset as a discovery cohort. Roughly 300 gigabases of sequencing data and approximately 92 million unique TCR sequences made up an early release that covered under 750 HLA-typed donors. The study used immunosequencing to profile the T cell repertoires of approximately 640 subjects and linked those repertoires to cytomegalovirus serostatus. About five DR-DQ haplotypes were treated as single units for association and clustering because of strong linkage in the cohort. High-throughput TCR immunosequencing, statistical association of individual TCRs with disease status, and machine learning were combined to predict cytomegalovirus infection status. The number of donors typed differed by locus, with about 629-630 for A, B, C, DRB1 and DQB1, over 500 for DQA1, approximately 580 for DPA1, and 450 to 480 for DPB1.

The CDR3 measures 13 amino acids from cysteine to phenylalanine. Here the CDR3 DNA is all that survives: 39 bases in frame from base 1. CDR1 and CDR2 were assigned from the germline V gene as SGHRS and YFSETQ. V loses 4 bases, J loses 8 bases, and the germline ends lie 15 bases apart. Broader findings and caveats from the paper: In a later analysis, the rate of TCR association differed among HLA loci, with DRB1 alleles having the most associated TCRs and HLA-C alleles having the fewest. Some IMGT-functional V segments, including TRBV6-2 and TRBV6-3, could not be told apart with the 87-base-pair reads, so those segments were excluded. According to a later analysis, most CMV-associated TCR beta chains appeared to be HLA-restricted, and the HLA associations seemed to be driven largely by CMV exposure. The only immune exposure information available for the cohort was CMV serostatus. The cohort was sequenced for TCR beta chains only, and without alpha or paired-chain data the features that could be detected were limited. In the study, approximately 160 TCR beta chains were listed as associated with cytomegalovirus. Strong co-occurrence of HLA alleles, especially DR and DQ, made assigning TCR associations to individual alleles difficult. Most TCR sequences were seen in very few donors, while some public TCRs were found in many individuals. An earlier analysis of approximately 590 of the donors showed that most TCR beta V segments appeared in productive rearrangements either about 87% or about 30% of the time, which broadly matched IMGT annotations. Because some donors lacked HLA typing at each locus, the association tests relied only on the typed subset. Specific HLA alleles were associated with 16,951 TCR beta sequences at a false discovery rate of 0.05 in a later analysis. A further reported finding was that TCR beta sequences accurately predicted the HLA-A and HLA-B alleles for most subjects in the first cohort. Compared with the roughly 670-donor mean, donors in an Asian-associated ancestry cluster had fewer N-insertions in productive TCRs, according to a later genetic analysis. Cytomegalovirus status was reported to be diagnosed by the classifier with high specificity and sensitivity in both the original and validation cohorts. A later analysis found that HLA-associated TCR beta chains were more clonally expanded and had lower generation probabilities than equally common non-associated chains. The earlier analysis of some 540 of the donors excluded roughly 17 rarely observed V segments, including chromosome 9 orphons, because counts were too low. The authors suggested that the approach could potentially be extended to other disease states and immunological phenotypes. A cluster of highly shared sequence variants was judged likely to represent a technical artifact of the sequencing pipeline. The presence/absence analyses assumed that sequencing depth was roughly uniform across donors, and that assumption may not be true. In a later genetic analysis, a missense DCLRE1C variant was associated with V-gene and J-gene trimming of TCR beta chains, and the association was replicated in an independent cohort. Correlated functional status among segregating V segments might be attributable to linkage disequilibrium, but an unknown experimental factor could not be ruled out. In vitro tests confirmed that a few of the cytomegalovirus-associated TCR beta chains recognize cytomegalovirus antigens. According to a later analysis, parvovirus B19, influenza, CMV and Epstein-Barr virus appeared linked to several top co-occurrence clusters.

Library preparation employed the immunoSEQ multiplex PCR assay. The multiplex PCR relied on a mix of 60 forward primers for TCR Vbeta segments and 13 reverse primers for TCR Jbeta segments. Amplification of the CDR3 region of rearranged TCR beta genes was performed with a multiplex PCR assay on genomic DNA. On the Illumina HiSeq System, the amplified TCR beta libraries were sequenced as 87-base-pair reads. Under the source paper's analysis protocol: A later analysis counted 65 million to 90 million unique TCR beta chains across the 500 to 850 repertoires, and roughly 11 million of these chains were shared by at least two donors. Raw reads were error-corrected and collapsed into unique sequences by a nearest-neighbor algorithm in which closely related sequences were merged to remove PCR and sequencing errors. Alignment of CDR3 sequences to IMGT reference sequences was used to assign V, D and J gene segments. For a sequence to be retained, at least a six-nucleotide match to both a V gene segment and a J gene segment was required. A rearrangement counted as productive if the CDR3 had no stop codons and remained in frame with V and J, and every other rearrangement counted as non-productive. CDR3 was defined by IMGT convention, running from the second conserved V-encoded cysteine to the conserved J-encoded phenylalanine. In an earlier analysis of around 570 of the donors, sequences lacking an unambiguous match to a single V gene segment were excluded. In an earlier analysis of a few hundred of the donors, a V segment was called functional when productive rearrangements were above 56.7%, and segregating when the standard deviation between donors exceeded 5%. To diagnose cytomegalovirus status from the catalog of TCR beta chain sequences, a statistical classification framework was built. In a later analysis, V and J genes were assigned by comparing TCR nucleotide sequences against IMGT/GENE-DB human TR gene sequences. The TCRdist pipeline was used in a later analysis to assign CDR3 sequences and most-parsimonious VDJ recombination scenarios. In a later analysis, each TCR beta chain was defined by its CDR3 amino acid sequence together with its V-gene family, and reads lacking a unique V-gene family were excluded. To address suspected cross-contamination and a sequencing artifact, a later analysis removed under 600 highly shared, low-generation-probability nucleotide sequences. For each public chain, a later analysis derived a clonal expansion index from normalized ranks of inferred template counts within each repertoire. In a later analysis, generation probabilities were computed with a VDJ recombination model fitted to out-of-frame rearrangements, and the resulting probabilities were checked against IGoR. In a later analysis, hypergeometric tests were used to score TCR-TCR, TCR-HLA and TCR-CMV co-occurrence, with a repertoire-size bias correction applied to TCR pairs. A later analysis estimated false discovery rates by permuting HLA or CMV assignments 20 times. In a later analysis, co-occurring TCRs were grouped with DBSCAN, and TCRdist sequence similarity was added when clustering was performed within HLA-allele-positive subsets. Repertoires with fewer than 30,000 or more than 120,000 public chains were left out of co-occurrence clustering, as were five repertoires with anomalous nucleotide sharing. TCRdb stores this immuneACCESS table with in-frame sequences only. Part of the clones is absent; in the studies checked, under half of the shortfall reflects unresolved V genes, and no reason is known for the rest. That table is the source of V, J and clone size, and D and trimming were worked out from the DNA. Here the sample has about 150,000 clones; over 70% occur a single time. The leading ten clones occupy about 3.1% of the sample.

The cohort was made up of about 610 healthy bone marrow donors. All cohort members were sampled while nominally healthy, although unrecorded immune exposures were likely present. The donor was CMV seropositive and was included in the group of 250 to 300 seropositive cohort members. Every donor gave a peripheral blood sample, and the peripheral blood mononuclear cells from that sample were used for TCR beta sequencing. Genomic DNA extraction from the blood cell samples was performed with the Qiagen DNeasy Blood Extraction Kit. This clone appeared a single time. What this receptor recognizes is not known. Base quality data are lacking; no much larger clone is found one base away.

The clonotype comes from a woman aged 50 to 60 in good health and CMV-seropositive. Sequenced: PBMCs. The chain was built from TRBV5-1 and TRBJ1-2; the D gene is not confidently resolved. The CDR3: CASSPRSREGYTF. Here is the DNA: TGCGCCAGCAGCCCCAGGTCACGGGAGGGCTACACCTTC.